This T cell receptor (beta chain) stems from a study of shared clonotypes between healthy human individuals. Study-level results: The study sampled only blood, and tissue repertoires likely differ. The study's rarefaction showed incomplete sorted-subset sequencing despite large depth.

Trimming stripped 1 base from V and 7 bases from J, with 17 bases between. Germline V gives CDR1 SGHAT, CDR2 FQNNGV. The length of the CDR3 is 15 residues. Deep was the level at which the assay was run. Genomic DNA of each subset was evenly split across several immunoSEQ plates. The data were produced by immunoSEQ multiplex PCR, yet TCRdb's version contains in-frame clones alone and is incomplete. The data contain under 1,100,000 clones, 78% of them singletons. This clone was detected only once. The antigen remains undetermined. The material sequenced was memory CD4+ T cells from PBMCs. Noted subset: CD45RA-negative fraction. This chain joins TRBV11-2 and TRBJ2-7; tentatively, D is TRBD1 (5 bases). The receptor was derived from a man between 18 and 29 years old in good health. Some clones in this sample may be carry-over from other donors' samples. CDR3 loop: CASSLVMGLLGEQYF. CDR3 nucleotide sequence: TGTGCCAGCAGCTTAGTAATGGGGCTATTGGGGGAGCAGTACTTC.